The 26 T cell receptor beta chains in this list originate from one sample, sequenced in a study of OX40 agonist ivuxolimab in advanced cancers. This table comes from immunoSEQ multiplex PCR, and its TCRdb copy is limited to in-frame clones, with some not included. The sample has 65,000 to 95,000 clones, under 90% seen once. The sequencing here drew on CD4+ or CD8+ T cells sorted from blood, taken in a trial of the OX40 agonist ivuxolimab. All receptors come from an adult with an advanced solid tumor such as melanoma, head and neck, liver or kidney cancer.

CDR3 sequence reads: CASSDRSGSSYNEQFF. CDR3 sequence (DNA): TGTGCCAGCAGTGACAGAAGCGGGAGCTCCTACAATGAGCAGTTCTTC. The chain combines TRBV6-4 with TRBJ2-1; 8 bases are a match to TRBD2. Losses at the gene ends were 2 bases for V and 0 bases for J; bases not matched to a gene: 3. This CDR3 region has 16 residues. Germline V gene sequence: CDR1 MRHNA, CDR2 SNTAGT.

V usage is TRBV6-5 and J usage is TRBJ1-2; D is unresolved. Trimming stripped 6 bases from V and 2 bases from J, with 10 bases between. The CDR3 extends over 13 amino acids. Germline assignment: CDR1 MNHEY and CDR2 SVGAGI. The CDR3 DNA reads TGTGCCAGCAGATTGGCAGCAAACTATGGCTACACCTTC. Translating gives CASRLAANYGYTF.

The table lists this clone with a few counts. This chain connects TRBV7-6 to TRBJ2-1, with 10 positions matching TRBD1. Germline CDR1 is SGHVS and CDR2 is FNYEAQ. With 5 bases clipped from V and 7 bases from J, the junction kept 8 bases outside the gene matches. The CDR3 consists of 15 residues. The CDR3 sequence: CASSTRTGGGNEQFF. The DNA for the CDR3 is TGTGCCAGCAGCACAAGGACAGGGGGGGGAAATGAGCAGTTCTTC.

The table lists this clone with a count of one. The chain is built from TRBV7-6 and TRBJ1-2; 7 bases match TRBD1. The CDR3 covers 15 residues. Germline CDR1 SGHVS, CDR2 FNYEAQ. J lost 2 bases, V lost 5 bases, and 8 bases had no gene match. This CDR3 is CASSPRGPLNYGYTF. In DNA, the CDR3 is TGTGCCAGCAGCCCAAGGGGGCCACTAAACTATGGCTACACCTTC.

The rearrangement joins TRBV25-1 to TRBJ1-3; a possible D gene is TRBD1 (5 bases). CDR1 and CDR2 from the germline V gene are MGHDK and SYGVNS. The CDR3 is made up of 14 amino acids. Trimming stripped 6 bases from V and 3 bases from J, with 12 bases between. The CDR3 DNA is TGTGCCAGCAGGAAGGGGCCGGGTGGAAACACCATATATTTT. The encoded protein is CASRKGPGGNTIYF.

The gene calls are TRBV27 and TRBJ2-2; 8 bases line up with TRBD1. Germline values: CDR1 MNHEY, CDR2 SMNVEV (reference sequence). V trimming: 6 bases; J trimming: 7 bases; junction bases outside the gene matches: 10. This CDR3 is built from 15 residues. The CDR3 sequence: CASSTGGQRGGELFF. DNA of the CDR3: TGTGCCAGCAGCACAGGGGGTCAGAGGGGCGGGGAGCTGTTTTTT.

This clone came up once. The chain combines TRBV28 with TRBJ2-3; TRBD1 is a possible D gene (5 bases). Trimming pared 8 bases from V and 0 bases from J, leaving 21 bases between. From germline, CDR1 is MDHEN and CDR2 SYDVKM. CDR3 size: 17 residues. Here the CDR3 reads CASLPLIQDTSTDTQYF. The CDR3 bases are TGTGCCAGCTTACCCCTCATTCAGGACACTAGCACAGATACGCAGTATTTT. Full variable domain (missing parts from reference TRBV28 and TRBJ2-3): DVKVTQSSRYLVKRTGEKVFLECVQDMDHENMFWYRQDPGLGLRLIYFSYDVKMKEKGDIPEGYSVSREKKERFSLILESASTNQTSMYLCASLPLIQDTSTDTQYFGPGTRLTVL.

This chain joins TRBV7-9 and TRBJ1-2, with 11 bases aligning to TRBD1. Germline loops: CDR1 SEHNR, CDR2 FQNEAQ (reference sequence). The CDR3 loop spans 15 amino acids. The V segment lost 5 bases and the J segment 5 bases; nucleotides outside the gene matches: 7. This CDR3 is CASSLGQGVEYGYTF. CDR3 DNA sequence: TGTGCCAGCAGCCTGGGACAGGGGGTGGAATATGGCTACACCTTC.

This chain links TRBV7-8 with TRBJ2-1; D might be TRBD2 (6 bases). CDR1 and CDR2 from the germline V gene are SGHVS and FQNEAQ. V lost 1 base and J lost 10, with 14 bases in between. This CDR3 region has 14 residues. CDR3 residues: CASSLDGTSREQFF. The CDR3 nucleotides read TGTGCCAGCAGCTTAGACGGGACTTCAAGGGAGCAGTTCTTC.

CDR3 coding DNA: TGTGCCAGCAGCTTTTTGGCCGGGGTCACAGATACGCAGTATTTT. Its protein is CASSFLAGVTDTQYF. This chain uses TRBV7-3 with TRBJ2-3; a possible D gene is TRBD2 (5 bases). The CDR3 totals 15 residues. V lost 3 bases and J lost 2, with 12 bases in between. Germline CDR1 SGHTA, CDR2 FQGTGA.

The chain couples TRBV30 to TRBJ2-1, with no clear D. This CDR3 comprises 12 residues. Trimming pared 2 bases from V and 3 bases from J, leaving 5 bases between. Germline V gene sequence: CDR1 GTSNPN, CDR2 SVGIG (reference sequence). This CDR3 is CAWSPIYNEQFF. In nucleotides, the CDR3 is TGTGCCTGGAGTCCCATCTACAATGAGCAGTTCTTC. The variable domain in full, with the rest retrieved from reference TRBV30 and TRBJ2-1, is SQTIHQWPATLVQPVGSPLSLECTVEGTSNPNLYWYRQAAGRGLQLLFYSVGIGQISSEVPQNLSASRPQDRQFILSSKKLLLSDSGFYLCAWSPIYNEQFFGPGTRLTVL.

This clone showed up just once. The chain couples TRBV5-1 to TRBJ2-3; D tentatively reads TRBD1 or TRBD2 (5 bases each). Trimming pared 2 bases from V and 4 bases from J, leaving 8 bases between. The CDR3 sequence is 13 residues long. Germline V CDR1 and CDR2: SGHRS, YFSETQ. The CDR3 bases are TGCGCCAGCAGCTTACGGGACGCAGATACGCAGTATTTT. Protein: CASSLRDADTQYF.

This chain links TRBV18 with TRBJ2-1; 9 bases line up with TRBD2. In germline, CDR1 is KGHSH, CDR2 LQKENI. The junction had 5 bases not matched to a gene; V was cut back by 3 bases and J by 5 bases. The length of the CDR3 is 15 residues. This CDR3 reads CASSPGSGGNNEQFF. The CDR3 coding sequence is TGTGCCAGCTCACCGGGTAGCGGGGGAAACAATGAGCAGTTCTTC.

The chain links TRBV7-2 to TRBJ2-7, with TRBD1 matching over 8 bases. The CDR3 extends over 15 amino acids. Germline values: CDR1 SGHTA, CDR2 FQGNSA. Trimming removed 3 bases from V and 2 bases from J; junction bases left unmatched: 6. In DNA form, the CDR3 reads TGTGCCAGCAGCTTGAGCCGGGACAGGCCCTACGAGCAGTACTTC. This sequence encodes CASSLSRDRPYEQYF.

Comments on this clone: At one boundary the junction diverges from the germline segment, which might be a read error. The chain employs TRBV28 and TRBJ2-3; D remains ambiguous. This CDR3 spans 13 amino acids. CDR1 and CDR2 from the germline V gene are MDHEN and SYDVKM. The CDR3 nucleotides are TGTGCCGGCAGTTCCCAGGACCCAGATACGCAGTATTTT. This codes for CAGSSQDPDTQYF.

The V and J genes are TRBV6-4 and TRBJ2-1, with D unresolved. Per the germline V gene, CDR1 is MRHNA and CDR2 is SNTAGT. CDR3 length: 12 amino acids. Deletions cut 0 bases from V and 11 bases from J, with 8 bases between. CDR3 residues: CASSDSATKQFF. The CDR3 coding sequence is TGTGCCAGCAGTGACTCGGCGACCAAGCAGTTCTTC.

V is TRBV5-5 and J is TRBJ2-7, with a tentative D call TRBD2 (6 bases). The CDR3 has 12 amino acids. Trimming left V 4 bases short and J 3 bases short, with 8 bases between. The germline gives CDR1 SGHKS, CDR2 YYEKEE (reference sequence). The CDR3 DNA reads TGTGCCAGCAGCGGGACTTTCTACGAGCAGTACTTC. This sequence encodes CASSGTFYEQYF.

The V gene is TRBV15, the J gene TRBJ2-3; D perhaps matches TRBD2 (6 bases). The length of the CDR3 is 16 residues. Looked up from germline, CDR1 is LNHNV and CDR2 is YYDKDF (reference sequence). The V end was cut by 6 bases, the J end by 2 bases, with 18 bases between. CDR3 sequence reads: CATRKRPGVPTDTQYF. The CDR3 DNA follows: TGTGCCACCAGGAAGAGACCGGGGGTTCCCACAGATACGCAGTATTTT. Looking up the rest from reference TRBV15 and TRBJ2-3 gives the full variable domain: DAMVIQNPRYQVTQFGKPVTLSCSQTLNHNVMYWYQQKSSQAPKLLFHYYDKDFNNEADTPDNFQSRRPNTSFCFLDIRSPGLGDTAMYLCATRKRPGVPTDTQYFGPGTRLTVL.

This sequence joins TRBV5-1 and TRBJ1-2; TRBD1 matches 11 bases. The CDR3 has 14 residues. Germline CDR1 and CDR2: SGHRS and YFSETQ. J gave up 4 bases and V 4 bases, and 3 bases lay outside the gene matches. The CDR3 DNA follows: TGCGCCAGCAGCCCCGGGACAGGGGGCTATGGCTACACCTTC. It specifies CASSPGTGGYGYTF. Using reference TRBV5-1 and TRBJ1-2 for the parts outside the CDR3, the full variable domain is KAGVTQTPRYLIKTRGQQVTLSCSPISGHRSVSWYQQTPGQGLQFLFEYFSETQRNKGNFPGRFSGRQFSNSRSEMNVSTLELGDSALYLCASSPGTGGYGYTFGSGTRLTVV.

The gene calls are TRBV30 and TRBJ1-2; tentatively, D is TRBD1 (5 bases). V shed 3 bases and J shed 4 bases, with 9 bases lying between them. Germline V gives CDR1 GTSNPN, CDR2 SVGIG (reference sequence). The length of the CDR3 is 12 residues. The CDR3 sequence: CAWRRDGYGYTF. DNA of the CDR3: TGTGCCTGGAGAAGGGACGGCTATGGCTACACCTTC.

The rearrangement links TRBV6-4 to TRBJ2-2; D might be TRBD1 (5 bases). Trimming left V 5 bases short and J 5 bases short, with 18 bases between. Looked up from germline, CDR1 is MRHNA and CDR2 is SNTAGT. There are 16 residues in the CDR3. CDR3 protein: CASSPSGAHGTGELFF. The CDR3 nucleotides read TGTGCCAGCAGTCCCAGTGGGGCCCATGGGACCGGGGAGCTGTTTTTT.

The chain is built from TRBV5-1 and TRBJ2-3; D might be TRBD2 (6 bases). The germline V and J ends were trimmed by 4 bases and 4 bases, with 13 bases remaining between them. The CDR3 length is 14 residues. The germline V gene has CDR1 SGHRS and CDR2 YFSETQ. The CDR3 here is CASSLEGNSDTQYF. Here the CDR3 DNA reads TGCGCCAGCAGCCTGGAGGGCAACTCAGATACGCAGTATTTT. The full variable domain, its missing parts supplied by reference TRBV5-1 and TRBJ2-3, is KAGVTQTPRYLIKTRGQQVTLSCSPISGHRSVSWYQQTPGQGLQFLFEYFSETQRNKGNFPGRFSGRQFSNSRSEMNVSTLELGDSALYLCASSLEGNSDTQYFGPGTRLTVL.

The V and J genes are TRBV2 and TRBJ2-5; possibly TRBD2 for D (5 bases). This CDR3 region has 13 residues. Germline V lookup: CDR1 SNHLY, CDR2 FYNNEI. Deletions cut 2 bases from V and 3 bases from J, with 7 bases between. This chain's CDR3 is CASSERGKETQYF. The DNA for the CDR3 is TGTGCCAGCAGTGAACGGGGAAAAGAGACCCAGTACTTC.

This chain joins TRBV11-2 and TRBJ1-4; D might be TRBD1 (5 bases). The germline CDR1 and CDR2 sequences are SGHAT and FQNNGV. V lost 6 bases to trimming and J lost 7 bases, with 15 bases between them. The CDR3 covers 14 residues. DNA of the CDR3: TGTGCCAGCAGTTCCAGGGTATTTGGTGAAAAACTGTTTTTT. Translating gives CASSSRVFGEKLFF.

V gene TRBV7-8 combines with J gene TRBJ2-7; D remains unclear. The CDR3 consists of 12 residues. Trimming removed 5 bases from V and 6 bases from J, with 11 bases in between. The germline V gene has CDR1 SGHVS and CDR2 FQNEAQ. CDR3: CASSNPSSEQYF. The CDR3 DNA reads TGTGCCAGCAGCAACCCGAGTTCCGAGCAGTACTTC.

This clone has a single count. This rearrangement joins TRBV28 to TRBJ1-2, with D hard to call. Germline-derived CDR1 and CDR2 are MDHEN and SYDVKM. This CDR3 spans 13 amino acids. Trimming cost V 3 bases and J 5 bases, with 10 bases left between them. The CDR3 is CASSFPAGYGYTF. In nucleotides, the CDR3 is TGTGCCAGCAGTTTCCCTGCCGGATATGGCTACACCTTC.